This T cell receptor beta chain was profiled in a study of blood T cell repertoires in COVID-19. Across the study: PBMCs, B-cell-depleted T cells, or T cells provided the cDNA or gDNA that made up the material.

Per the germline V gene, CDR1 is MDHEN and CDR2 is SYDVKM. The CDR3 loop spans 13 amino acids. V dropped 5 bases and J dropped 1 base, with 6 bases sitting between them. Either two negative PCRs, clearance, or symptom resolution qualified Cohort 3 donors as recovered. Per the original data handling: For nucleated cells, counts were estimated from reference gene primer amplification. Method: immunoSEQ multiplex PCR; TCRdb's copy keeps in-frame clones and lacks some. V, J and clone size derive from that table, while D and trimming were established from the DNA sequence. This repertoire shows around 280,000 clones, 87% found once; its top ten account for about 5.7%.

Material for sequencing was PBMCs or T cells enriched from blood (not recorded which). V gene TRBV28 combines with J gene TRBJ2-4, with unresolved D. This TCR derives from a woman in her thirties or forties who had recovered from COVID-19. The chain's CDR3 is CASSEHAKNIQYF. CDR3 nucleotide sequence: TGTGCCAGCAGTGAGCACGCCAAAAACATTCAGTACTTC.